The 15 T cell receptor beta chains in this list originate from one sample, sequenced in a study of CD8+CD57+ T cells in acquired aplastic anemia. Selection for sequencing was limited to patients who had shown CD8+CD57+ cell expansion by flow cytometry. The study profiled TCR beta VDJ and CDR3 using genomic DNA as template. Via MiXCR, TCRdb re-called the reads, giving one row per CDR3 protein. This table holds 200,000 or so distinct CDR3 sequences, 65% found once. Sequencing was performed on sorted CD4+, CD8+, or CD8+CD57+ T cells (not recorded which) from PBMCs. The receptors originated from a human donor with aplastic anemia.

Ten or more counts support this clonotype. The chain joins TRBV6-6 to TRBJ1-1; D uncertain. The germline gives CDR1 MNHNY, CDR2 SVGAGI (reference sequence). The CDR3 consists of 14 residues. V lost 1 base and J 0 bases, leaving 6 bases between the germline ends. Here the CDR3 reads CASSYFRLNTEAFF. In nucleotides, the CDR3 is TGTGCCAGCAGTTACTTTCGCTTGAACACTGAAGCTTTCTTT.

The chain joins TRBV20-1 to TRBJ1-2; D ambiguous. The CDR3 consists of 12 residues. Germline loops: CDR1 DFQATT, CDR2 SNEGSKA (reference sequence). V dropped 6 bases and J dropped 6 bases, with 14 bases sitting between them. The CDR3: CSAELNWDGYTF. The CDR3 nucleotides read TGCAGTGCCGAGCTTAACTGGGATGGCTACACCTTC.

Turning to this clonotype: One end of the junction fails to match germline, which may point to a read error. The chain recombines TRBV7-3 with TRBJ1-2; D not resolved. From germline, CDR1 is SGHTA and CDR2 FQGTGA. CDR3 length equals 14 residues. The CDR3 coding sequence is TGCGCCAGCAGCCAAGAGAACGGGAACTATGGCTACACCTTC. Protein product: CASSQENGNYGYTF.

This clonotype came up many times. The V gene is TRBV10-3, the J gene TRBJ2-4, with a weak D call TRBD2 (7 bases). The CDR3 has 15 residues. Per germline, CDR1 ENHRY and CDR2 SYGVKD. Trimming stripped 7 bases from V and 1 base from J, with 14 bases between. CDR3 in amino acids: CAIIPGGFAKNIQYF. The CDR3, as DNA: TGTGCCATCATACCGGGGGGCTTTGCCAAAAACATTCAGTACTTC.

This chain joins TRBV2 and TRBJ2-5; D unresolved. Germline CDR1 reads SNHLY; CDR2 reads FYNNEI. Trimming took 0 bases from V and 5 from J, leaving 4 bases between them. This CDR3 has 12 residues. CDR3 nucleotide sequence: TGTGCCAGCAGTGAAGCGCGGGAGACCCAGTACTTC. Its translation: CASSEARETQYF. Full variable domain (rest looked up from reference TRBV2 and TRBJ2-5): EPEVTQTPSHQVTQMGQEVILRCVPISNHLYFYWYRQILGQKVEFLVSFYNNEISEKSEIFDDQFSVERPDGSNFTLKIRSTKLEDSAMYFCASSEARETQYFGPGTRLLVL.

The gene calls are TRBV7-2 and TRBJ2-3; D is uncertain. The CDR3 sequence is 12 residues long. The V gene's germline CDR1 is SGHTA and CDR2 FQGNSA. Trimming shortened V by 3 bases and J by 6 bases, and 7 bases separated the two germline ends. CDR3 sequence reads: CASSFFGDTQYF. The CDR3 DNA reads TGTGCCAGCAGCTTTTTTGGGGATACGCAGTATTTT.

The chain couples TRBV20-1 to TRBJ2-1; D not certain. Trimming took off 0 bases at V and 6 bases at J, with 12 bases between the two ends. The CDR3 loop spans 14 amino acids. Germline V gene sequence: CDR1 DFQATT, CDR2 SNEGSKA (reference sequence). In DNA form, the CDR3 reads TGCAGTGCTAGAGAGATGGTAGGGCCCAATGAGCAGTTCTTC. Residues: CSAREMVGPNEQFF.

This clonotype has a single count. A much larger clone differs from this one at a single base, so this may be a read error. CDR3 residues: CASSLGGSGEQLF. The CDR3 DNA reads as TGCGCCAGCAGCTTGGGGGGGTCGGGTGAGCAGCTCTTC. The rearrangement joins TRBV5-1 to TRBJ2-1, with D perhaps matching TRBD1 or TRBD2 (5 bases each). CDR3 length: 13 residues. The germline V gene has CDR1 SGHRS and CDR2 YFSETQ. Drawing the rest from reference TRBV5-1 and TRBJ2-1, the complete variable domain is KAGVTQTPRYLIKTRGQQVTLSCSPISGHRSVSWYQQTPGQGLQFLFEYFSETQRNKGNFPGRFSGRQFSNSRSEMNVSTLELGDSALYLCASSLGGSGEQLFGPGTRLTVL.

This clonotype was picked up many times. The chain combines TRBV15 with TRBJ2-3, with D unclear. The CDR3 spans 14 residues. V dropped 5 bases and J dropped 0 bases, with 9 bases sitting between them. CDR1 LNHNV and CDR2 YYDKDF come from the germline V gene (reference sequence). The CDR3 coding sequence is TGTGCCACCAGCGGCGGATTTAGCACAGATACGCAGTATTTT. It yields the protein CATSGGFSTDTQYF.

The chain has TRBV2 and TRBJ2-7, with TRBD2 as a possible D gene (6 bases). V lost 6 bases and J lost 3, with 15 bases in between. The CDR3 runs 14 residues. Germline loops: CDR1 SNHLY, CDR2 FYNNEI. CDR3 in DNA: TGTGCCAGCAGCCGGGAGAAGGGAAGCTACGAGCAGTACTTC. Translated, it gives CASSREKGSYEQYF.

The V call is TRBV15, the J call TRBJ2-2; D is uncertain. The ends were cut back, 1 base at V and 3 bases at J, with 9 bases in the middle. The CDR3 consists of 15 residues. CDR1 and CDR2 from the germline V gene are LNHNV and YYDKDF (reference sequence). The CDR3 sequence: CATSRVSGYTGELFF. CDR3 DNA sequence: TGTGCCACCAGCAGAGTGTCAGGTTACACCGGGGAGCTGTTTTTT.

This clonotype was counted only a few times. V usage is TRBV15 and J usage is TRBJ1-2; TRBD1 aligns across 7 bases. J was trimmed by 2 bases and V by 4 bases; bases with no gene match: 7. Germline V gives CDR1 LNHNV, CDR2 YYDKDF (reference sequence). This CDR3 comprises 15 residues. CDR3 coding DNA: TGTGCCACCAGCAACCCAGGACAGGCCAACTATGGCTACACCTTC. Its translation: CATSNPGQANYGYTF.

J is TRBJ2-3 and V is TRBV10-3; D may be TRBD2 (6 bases). Germline assignment: CDR1 ENHRY and CDR2 SYGVKD. CDR3 length equals 17 residues. V lost 4 bases and J 0 bases, leaving 17 bases between the germline ends. Here the CDR3 DNA reads TGTGCCATCAGTGGCCGGGACTTTTTAGGGAGCACAGATACGCAGTATTTT. Translation: CAISGRDFLGSTDTQYF.

Comment on this clonotype: Here the CDR3 omits its conserved ending phenylalanine or tryptophan, so a read error is the likely source. This chain joins TRBV24-1 and TRBJ2-3; 14 bases are shared with TRBD2. Looked up from germline, CDR1 is KGHDR and CDR2 is SFDVKD. The CDR3 contains 19 residues. With 4 bases clipped from V and 4 bases from J, the junction kept 12 bases outside the gene matches. DNA for the CDR3: TGTGCCACCAGTGACCCGGGACTAGCGGGGGCTTTATACGCAGATACGCAGTATGTT. Translating gives CATSDPGLAGALYADTQYV.

Only a few counts were recorded for this clonotype. This chain connects TRBV15 to TRBJ2-1; D is uncertain. This CDR3 contains 14 residues. Germline assignment: CDR1 LNHNV and CDR2 YYDKDF (reference sequence). V was pared by 0 bases and J by 4 bases, with 7 bases between. CDR3 loop: CATSRDRGYNEQFF. The CDR3 coding sequence is TGTGCCACCAGCAGAGATCGAGGATACAATGAGCAGTTCTTC.